This entry is about one TCR beta chain. This CDR3 has 15 residues. Germline trimming cut 4 bases from V and 3 bases from J; bases unmatched to any gene: 4. Germline CDR1 is SGHTA and CDR2 is FQGTGA. Original data processing: From reference gene primer amplification, estimates of nucleated cell counts were derived. Here immunoSEQ multiplex PCR was the method, and the copy in TCRdb shows in-frame clones only, minus some. D and trimming were read from the DNA, whereas the V and J calls and clone size are those reported in that table. The data show more than 100,000 clones, with 85% seen just once and approximately 10% held by the top ten. This sample was included in a study of blood T cell repertoires in COVID-19. Overall study: Spain, Italy and the United States supplied samples that represented acute and convalescent COVID-19. In each case, the material was cDNA or gDNA derived from T cells, B-cell-depleted T cells, or PBMCs.

The sequence was obtained from a man older than 75 with acute or convalescent COVID-19. The J gene is TRBJ2-1, the V gene TRBV7-3; 9 nucleotides align to TRBD1. The sequencing input was peripheral blood. The CDR3 bases are TGTGCCAGCAGCTCGGGACAGGGAATCTACAATGAGCAGTTCTTC. The encoded protein is CASSSGQGIYNEQFF.